This T cell receptor beta chain was recovered during a study of siplizumab effects on memory and regulatory T cells. Study-wide points: Naive T cells seemed more diverse than memory cells and seemed major alloresponse contributors. Sequences that were alloreactive and traceable to unstimulated CD4+ memory cells were significantly reduced by siplizumab. A minor fraction of alloreactive clones, and no more, mapped to unstimulated subsets.

Produced via immunoSEQ multiplex PCR; TCRdb's table is partial and in-frame only. The sample contains roughly 100,000 clones, about 93% of which appear only once. This clone was seen only once. The antigen remains undetermined. Germline V CDR1 and CDR2: MGHRA, YSYEKL. The CDR3 length is 17 residues. The V end lost 0 bases, the J end lost 4 bases, and 18 bases lay between the germline ends. Input material: CD4+ T cells sorted from blood. The chain has TRBV4-1 and TRBJ1-1; D ambiguous. The sequence came from a human donor in good health. The chain's CDR3 is CASSQDTRVAVFTEAFF. CDR3 in DNA: TGCGCCAGCAGCCAAGATACCCGGGTTGCAGTGTTCACTGAAGCTTTCTTT.